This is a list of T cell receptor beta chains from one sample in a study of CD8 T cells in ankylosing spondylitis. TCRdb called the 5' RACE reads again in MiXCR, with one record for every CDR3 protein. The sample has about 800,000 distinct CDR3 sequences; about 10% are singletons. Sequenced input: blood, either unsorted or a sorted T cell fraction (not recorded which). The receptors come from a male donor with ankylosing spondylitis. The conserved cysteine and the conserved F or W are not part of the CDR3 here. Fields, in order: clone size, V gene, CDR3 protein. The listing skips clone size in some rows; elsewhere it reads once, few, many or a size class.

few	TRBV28	ASSLWGEDNEKLF
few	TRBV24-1	ATSDLSMGEETQY
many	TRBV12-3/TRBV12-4	ASSLKGGNEQF
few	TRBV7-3	ASSLGGGNQETQY
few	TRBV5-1	ASSLTGTIGELF
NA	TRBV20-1	SAENWEQF
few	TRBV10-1	ASSTAGNGEQY
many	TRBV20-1	SAQLGGNLFKTQY
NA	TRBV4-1	ASRVRHYSTDTQY
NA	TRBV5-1	ASSLEAQQQETQY
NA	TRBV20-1	SARDPGTGNLNSPLH
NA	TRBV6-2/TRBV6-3	ASSPGSSGFQETQY
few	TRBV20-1	SAHTGTGKNEQY
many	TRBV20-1	SALTNTYEQY
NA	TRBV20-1	SASMGVSYEQY